One sample yielded the 3 T cell receptor beta chains listed below, sequenced in a study of blood T cells in healthy people across ages (dated by TCRdb to the mid-2010s). Libraries were constructed by 5' RACE. Sequenced using an Illumina HiSeq 2500. A second about 7 to 12 cycle PCR used a sample-barcoded 5' primer and a J-beta primer mix. The public reads were reanalyzed by TCRdb: fastp trimming at Q25, MiXCR alignment, in-frame beta chains only. Entries that share a CDR3 protein sequence are merged under the most common genes and DNA. In this sample the table shows some 1.4 million distinct CDR3 sequences, 35% to 45% of which occur a single time. Clones ranked in the top ten supply roughly 7.9% of the sample. The sequenced material came from blood. Receptors originate from a woman aged 18-29 years in good health.

In this sample, this clonotype turned up a few times. The chain has TRBV13 and TRBJ1-2; 8 bases map to TRBD1. The CDR3 has 16 residues. J lost 3 bases, V lost 1 base, and 7 bases had no gene match. The germline V gene encodes CDR1 PRHDT and CDR2 FYEKMQ (reference sequence). In nucleotides, the CDR3 is TGTGCCAGCAGCTTAGTAGGACAGGGTGTCTACTATGGCTACACCTTC. This codes for CASSLVGQGVYYGYTF.

The rearrangement links TRBV7-9 to TRBJ2-3; 7 bases match TRBD2. This CDR3 contains 18 residues. The ends lost 9 bases at V and 2 bases at J; junction bases unmatched: 20. Germline V gene data show CDR1 as SEHNR and CDR2 as FQNEAQ (reference sequence). In DNA, the CDR3 is TGTGCCAGTAGCCTAGTCCACGTTCGAGCGGGAACCACAGATACGCAGTATTTT. This gives the protein CASSLVHVRAGTTDTQYF.

This clonotype was counted a few times. The chain carries TRBV5-1 and TRBJ2-7; 7 bases agree with TRBD2. J lost 0 bases, V lost 0 bases, and 9 bases had no gene match. The CDR3 is 17 residues long. Germline CDR1 SGHRS, CDR2 YFSETQ. CDR3 DNA: TGCGCCAGCAGCTTGGCAAAAAGCGGGACGCACTCCTACGAGCAGTACTTC. Translation: CASSLAKSGTHSYEQYF.